One and the same sample provided the 21 T cell receptor beta chains below, sequenced in a study of CD8 T cells in ankylosing spondylitis. Each CDR3 protein is one row after TCRdb ran MiXCR on the 5' RACE reads. In the table there are some 300,000 distinct CDR3 sequences, roughly 20% of which are singletons. Sequencing was carried out using blood, either unsorted or a sorted T cell fraction (not recorded which). The source is a female donor with ankylosing spondylitis or in good health (not recorded which).

This clonotype has just a few counts. The genes are TRBV9 and TRBJ2-2; weak D call: TRBD2 (6 bases). V lost 4 bases and J 7 bases, leaving 17 bases between the germline ends. This CDR3 is 15 amino acids long. The germline CDR1 and CDR2 sequences are SGDLS and YYNGEE. The chain's CDR3 is CASSPRTLGSGELFF. Written as DNA, the CDR3 is TGTGCCAGCAGCCCCCGGACCCTCGGGAGCGGGGAGCTGTTTTTT.

This clonotype was seen ten or more times. This chain connects TRBV7-2 to TRBJ2-7; no clear D. Trimming left V 5 bases short and J 3 bases short, with 5 bases between. The CDR3 covers 11 residues. Germline V gene data show CDR1 as SGHTA and CDR2 as FQGNSA. Here the CDR3 reads CASSPNYEQYF. In nucleotides, the CDR3 is TGTGCCAGCAGCCCGAACTACGAGCAGTACTTC.

The J gene is TRBJ1-2, the V gene TRBV20-1; no definite D call. The length of the CDR3 is 10 residues. V was trimmed by 4 bases and J by 8 bases, leaving 8 bases between them. CDR1 and CDR2 from the germline V gene are DFQATT and SNEGSKA (reference sequence). Here the CDR3 DNA reads TGCAGTGCTACATCCTCCGGCTACACCTTC. This codes for CSATSSGYTF.

The V call is TRBV4-3, the J call TRBJ1-2, with a weak D call TRBD1 (5 bases). V gave up 0 bases and J gave up 4 bases, with 18 bases separating them. The germline V gene has CDR1 LGHNA and CDR2 YSLEER. The CDR3 has 17 amino acids. Here the CDR3 DNA reads TGCGCCAGCAGCCAAGATGACCCCGGGACCCTCGGCTATGGCTACACCTTC. Translation gives CASSQDDPGTLGYGYTF.

The rearrangement uses TRBV27 and TRBJ1-2, with a possible D match to TRBD1 (5 bases). The CDR3 sequence is 14 residues long. Trimming shortened V by 0 bases and J by 6 bases, and 11 bases separated the two germline ends. In germline, CDR1 is MNHEY, CDR2 SMNVEV (reference sequence). CDR3 in amino acids: CASSLSAGVDGYTF. DNA of the CDR3: TGTGCCAGCAGTTTATCGGCGGGGGTCGATGGCTACACCTTC.

A remark on this clonotype: One junction end does not reproduce the germline sequence, and a read error may be involved. The chain has TRBV11-2 and TRBJ2-5; maybe TRBD1 (6 bases). The CDR3 is 11 residues long. CDR1 is SGHAT and CDR2 is FQNNGV in the germline V gene. The CDR3 DNA reads TGTGCCAGCAGCGCAGACAGGACACTTATCTTC. As protein: CASSADRTLIF.

This clonotype was counted only a few times. V gene TRBV12-3 or TRBV12-4 combines with J gene TRBJ2-7; possibly TRBD2 for D (5 bases). This CDR3 spans 14 amino acids. Trimming shortened V by 5 bases and J by 8 bases, and 19 bases separated the two germline ends. The CDR3 DNA reads as TGTGCCAGCAGTGGTGAGGGTTCTATGGGAAAGCAGTACTTC. Translation gives CASSGEGSMGKQYF.

This clonotype appeared a few times. In DNA, the CDR3 is TGTGCCAGCAGCTTGACAGATAACTATGGCTACACCTTC. Protein sequence: CASSLTDNYGYTF. The V call is TRBV11-2, the J call TRBJ1-2; tentatively, D is TRBD1 (5 bases). Trimming shortened V by 3 bases and J by 1 base, and 6 bases separated the two germline ends. Per the germline V gene, CDR1 is SGHAT and CDR2 is FQNNGV. The CDR3 has 13 amino acids.

There are a few counts of this clonotype. The V gene is TRBV6-1, the J gene TRBJ2-7; 8 nucleotides agree with TRBD1. After removal of 1 base from V and 4 bases from J, the junction contained 9 bases not matched to a gene. Per germline, CDR1 MNHNS and CDR2 SASEGT. The CDR3 runs 16 residues. As DNA, the CDR3 is TGTGCCAGCAGTGAAGGGACAGGGACGGTGGGGTACGAGCAGTACTTC. Translated: CASSEGTGTVGYEQYF.

V gene TRBV12-3 or TRBV12-4 combines with J gene TRBJ1-1; 10 bases match TRBD1. V lost 9 bases to trimming and J lost 5 bases; unmatched junction nucleotides: 9. This CDR3 is 14 amino acids long. This CDR3 is CARTDGTGVTEAFF. The CDR3 nucleotides read TGTGCCAGAACAGATGGGACAGGGGTGACTGAAGCTTTCTTT.

This clonotype occurred many times. The V call is TRBV29-1, the J call TRBJ2-5; D gene uncertain. Germline lookup yields CDR1 SQVTM and CDR2 ANQGSEA. V was cut by 7 bases and J by 2 bases, with 8 bases left in between. CDR3 length equals 11 residues. CDR3 coding DNA: TGCAGCGGGTCAGAACAAGAGACCCAGTACTTC. It translates to CSGSEQETQYF. Variable domain in full (rest from reference TRBV29-1 and TRBJ2-5): SAVISQKPSRDICQRGTSLTIQCQVDSQVTMMFWYRQQPGQSLTLIATANQGSEATYESGFVIDKFPISRPNLTFSTLTVSNMSPEDSSIYLCSGSEQETQYFGPGTRLLVL.

This clonotype was recorded once. CDR3 protein: CASSVGGATQYF. The CDR3 nucleotides read TGTGCCAGCAGCGTAGGTGGGGCTACGCAGTATTTT. J is TRBJ2-3 and V is TRBV9; perhaps TRBD1 as D (5 bases). Germline V lookup: CDR1 SGDLS, CDR2 YYNGEE. The V end lost 0 bases, the J end lost 8 bases, and 7 bases lay between the germline ends. CDR3 length: 12 amino acids.

This chain uses TRBV6-2 or TRBV6-3 with TRBJ2-3; unclear D gene. V lost 2 bases, J lost 5 bases, and 5 bases lay in between. The CDR3 covers 12 residues. Germline assignment: CDR1 MNHEY and CDR2 SVGEGT. The CDR3: CASSYIGDTQYF. CDR3 DNA: TGTGCCAGCAGTTACATTGGAGATACGCAGTATTTT.

The rearrangement uses TRBV25-1 and TRBJ2-3, with D perhaps matching TRBD1 (5 bases). V was shortened by 7 bases and J by 5 bases, with 19 bases between the two germline ends. Germline loops: CDR1 MGHDK, CDR2 SYGVNS. The CDR3 is 15 residues long. The CDR3 nucleotides are TGTGCCAGCAAATCCGACAGTGCTAAGCTAGATACGCAGTATTTT. This translates into CASKSDSAKLDTQYF.

V usage is TRBV2 and J usage is TRBJ1-1; D not certain. V was trimmed by 10 bases and J by 1 base, leaving 19 bases between them. This CDR3 is 15 amino acids long. Germline CDR1 reads SNHLY; CDR2 reads FYNNEI. CDR3 nucleotide sequence: TGTGCCAACAAACCGCCCCTCCGGTGGAACACTGAAGCTTTCTTT. Its translation is CANKPPLRWNTEAFF.

This clonotype occurred a few times. This chain connects TRBV7-8 to TRBJ1-5; possible D gene TRBD1, 5 bases. The CDR3 is 17 amino acids. Germline V CDR1 and CDR2: SGHVS, FQNEAQ. V was shortened by 5 bases and J by 2 bases, with 19 bases between the two germline ends. The CDR3 is CASSQEGRSFGNQPQHF. CDR3 coding DNA: TGTGCCAGCAGCCAGGAGGGACGGTCCTTTGGCAATCAGCCCCAGCATTTT.

This clonotype appeared many times. V and J are TRBV20-1 and TRBJ2-5; D is uncertain. Germline CDR1 reads DFQATT; CDR2 reads SNEGSKA (reference sequence). CDR3 length: 15 amino acids. V lost 0 bases and J lost 8, with 19 bases in between. CDR3 residues: CSARETVWRHKTQYF. The CDR3 DNA sequence: TGCAGTGCTAGAGAAACGGTGTGGCGGCATAAAACCCAGTACTTC.

There are a few counts of this clonotype. This chain connects TRBV4-3 to TRBJ2-4; D gene ambiguous. CDR3 size: 17 residues. The V end was cut by 0 bases, the J end by 1 base, with 13 bases between. Per the germline V gene, CDR1 is LGHNA and CDR2 is YSLEER. CDR3 sequence: CASSQDLVKNAKNIQYF. CDR3 nucleotide sequence: TGCGCCAGCAGCCAAGATCTGGTGAAGAACGCCAAAAACATTCAGTACTTC.

V and J are TRBV13 and TRBJ1-1; D might be TRBD1 (5 bases). Trimming pared 2 bases from V and 5 bases from J, leaving 15 bases between. This CDR3 comprises 15 residues. Germline V gives CDR1 PRHDT, CDR2 FYEKMQ (reference sequence). CDR3: CASSLLVGAGTEAFF. The CDR3 DNA is TGTGCCAGCAGCTTATTGGTAGGGGCGGGTACTGAAGCTTTCTTT.

This clonotype showed up just a few times. J is TRBJ1-6 and V is TRBV5-1; D is perhaps TRBD1 (5 bases). This CDR3 spans 14 amino acids. Trimming cost V 5 bases and J 10 bases, with 16 bases left between them. Germline V CDR1 and CDR2: SGHRS, YFSETQ. CDR3 nucleotide sequence: TGCGCCAGCAGTCTGGGGCGAAGAAGGTCACCCCTCCACTTT. Translated: CASSLGRRRSPLHF. Full variable domain (outside the CDR3, taken from reference TRBV5-1 and TRBJ1-6): KAGVTQTPRYLIKTRGQQVTLSCSPISGHRSVSWYQQTPGQGLQFLFEYFSETQRNKGNFPGRFSGRQFSNSRSEMNVSTLELGDSALYLCASSLGRRRSPLHFGNGTRLTVT.

Many counts were recorded for this clonotype. The V gene is TRBV12-3 or TRBV12-4, the J gene TRBJ2-7; tentative D call: TRBD1 (6 bases). The CDR3 covers 16 residues. Trimming took off 4 bases at V and 1 base at J, with 17 bases between the two ends. DNA for the CDR3: TGTGCCAGCAGTTCTCTCTTACAGGGATGGTCCTACGAGCAGTACTTC. Amino acids: CASSSLLQGWSYEQYF.